The 9 T cell receptor beta chains below all came from one sample that was sequenced in a study of T cells in Graves' hyperthyroidism and ophthalmopathy. Amplified TCR beta CDR3 regions derived from RNA transcripts. The HTBI primer set served for first-round RT-PCR of the TCR CDR3. TCRdb ran MiXCR on the multiplex PCR reads and lists one entry per CDR3 protein. This sample carries 750,000 to 900,000 distinct CDR3 sequences, about two fifths of them seen once, and the ten largest clones take about 9%. Source material: blood. The receptors were sampled from a man in his late teens or twenties with Graves' hyperthyroidism.

The chain is built from TRBV7-8 and TRBJ1-4; possibly TRBD1 for D (5 bases). CDR1 SGHVS and CDR2 FQNEAQ come from the germline V gene. This CDR3 has 14 residues. Trimming stripped 5 bases from V and 4 bases from J, with 11 bases between. The CDR3 DNA is TGTGCCAGCAGCGACCGACAGTTTAATGAAAAACTGTTTTTT. It is translated as CASSDRQFNEKLFF.

This clonotype was seen ten or more times. The CDR3 spells CATSREGYEQYF. The CDR3 DNA reads as TGTGCCACCAGCAGAGAGGGTTACGAGCAGTACTTC. The chain couples TRBV15 to TRBJ2-7; D is ambiguous. The CDR3 length is 12 residues. Germline assignment: CDR1 LNHNV and CDR2 YYDKDF (reference sequence). V lost 0 bases and J lost 4, with 4 bases in between.

This clonotype was found a few times. This chain's CDR3 is CSARDPSGGTYEQYF. The CDR3 coding sequence is TGCAGTGCTAGAGACCCTAGCGGGGGGACCTACGAGCAGTACTTC. The rearrangement uses TRBV20-1 and TRBJ2-7; TRBD2 aligns across 11 bases. Trimming cost V 0 bases and J 2 bases; bases outside gene matches: 3. The length of the CDR3 is 15 residues. Germline lookup yields CDR1 DFQATT and CDR2 SNEGSKA (reference sequence).

In this sample, this clonotype turned up a few times. This could be a read error, since a much larger clone is one nucleotide away. This chain uses TRBV7-9 with TRBJ1-3; D not certain. The CDR3 contains 12 residues. Germline lookup yields CDR1 SEHNR and CDR2 FQNEAQ (reference sequence). CDR3 loop: CAGSLTMATIYF. The CDR3 nucleotides read TGTGCCGGCAGCTTAACAATGGCAACCATATATTTT.

CDR3 protein: CASSSRARTSGYTF. The CDR3 DNA is TGTGCCAGCAGCTCCCGGGCCCGGACCTCTGGCTACACCTTC. The rearrangement joins TRBV7-9 to TRBJ1-2; D is ambiguous. The CDR3 is 14 amino acids. CDR1 SEHNR and CDR2 FQNEAQ come from the germline V gene (reference sequence). The germline V and J ends were trimmed by 4 bases and 7 bases, with 16 bases remaining between them. Using reference TRBV7-9 and TRBJ1-2 for the parts outside the CDR3, the full variable domain is DTGVSQNPRHKITKRGQNVTFRCDPISEHNRLYWYRQTLGQGPEFLTYFQNEAQLEKSRLLSDRFSAERPKGSFSTLEIQRTEQGDSAMYLCASSSRARTSGYTFGSGTRLTVV.

This chain joins TRBV9 and TRBJ2-3; D remains ambiguous. The germline gives CDR1 SGDLS, CDR2 YYNGEE. Trimming took 4 bases from V and 6 from J, leaving 9 bases between them. This CDR3 spans 12 amino acids. The CDR3 sequence: CASSPPSDTQYF. CDR3 coding DNA: TGTGCCAGCAGCCCCCCCTCGGATACGCAGTATTTT.

The genes are TRBV6-5 and TRBJ1-4; a weak D match, TRBD1 (5 bases). This CDR3 comprises 15 residues. The ends were cut back, 4 bases at V and 3 bases at J, with 12 bases in the middle. From germline, CDR1 is MNHEY and CDR2 SVGAGI. The CDR3 loop reads CASSSSDRSNEKLFF. CDR3 coding DNA: TGTGCCAGCAGTTCAAGCGACAGATCTAATGAAAAACTGTTTTTT.

Only a few counts were recorded for this clonotype. This rearrangement joins TRBV7-9 to TRBJ2-5, with a weak D call TRBD1 (6 bases). There are 18 residues in the CDR3. The germline V gene encodes CDR1 SEHNR and CDR2 FQNEAQ (reference sequence). V dropped 1 base and J dropped 4 bases, with 22 bases sitting between them. CDR3 sequence (DNA): TGTGCCAGCAGCTTAGTAAGGGGGTGGGCAGGGGACGGAGAGACCCAGTACTTC. This sequence encodes CASSLVRGWAGDGETQYF.

The chain joins TRBV9 to TRBJ2-7; 9 nucleotides agree with TRBD1. In germline, CDR1 is SGDLS, CDR2 YYNGEE. V was clipped by 2 bases and J by 2 bases; unmatched bases: 5. The CDR3 has 15 residues. CDR3 coding DNA: TGTGCCAGCAGCGTCGGGACAGGGTTGGCCTACGAGCAGTACTTC. Translating gives CASSVGTGLAYEQYF. Full variable domain (rest looked up from reference TRBV9 and TRBJ2-7): DSGVTQTPKHLITATGQRVTLRCSPRSGDLSVYWYQQSLDQGLQFLIQYYNGEERAKGNILERFSAQQFPDLHSELNLSSLELGDSALYFCASSVGTGLAYEQYFGPGTRLTVT.